The 28 T cell receptor beta chains presented below share a single source sample, sequenced in a study of T cell clonality in common variable immunodeficiency. Using immunoSEQ multiplex PCR, the repertoire was profiled, and TCRdb retains in-frame clones only, with some absent. The sample contains about 52,000 clones, none occurring once; about 1.7% lies in the top ten. Sequenced: peripheral blood mononuclear cells. All receptors derive from a person aged 18 to 70 in good health.

Ten or more counts support this clone. The read ends 3 residues before the CDR3 terminus; that terminus is restored from the germline J gene. V and J are TRBV7-2 and TRBJ2-3, with 7 bases that match TRBD2. After removal of 5 bases from V and 3 bases from J, the junction contained 8 bases not matched to a gene. CDR1 and CDR2 (germline): SGHTA, FQGNSA. CDR3 length equals 15 residues. The CDR3 loop reads CASSPTWGGTDTQYF. The CDR3 DNA, read in part, is TGTGCCAGCAGCCCAACTTGGGGGGGTACAGATACG.

This clone was seen many times. The read terminates 3 residues ahead of where the CDR3 ends, so the germline J gene completes it. This chain uses TRBV20-1 with TRBJ2-7, with 7 positions matching TRBD2. From germline, CDR1 is DFQATT and CDR2 SNEGSKA (reference sequence). The J segment lost 3 bases and the V segment lost 6 bases, leaving 5 bases of the junction unmatched. This CDR3 has 12 residues. The sequenced CDR3 bases are TGCAGTGCAACTAGCGCCAACTACGAG. It translates to CSATSANYE. The CDR3 as a whole reads CSATSANYEQYF.

Many counts were recorded for this clone. The CDR3 goes on 3 residues after the read ends, and that part is filled in from the germline J gene. V and J are TRBV20-1 and TRBJ2-1, with D maybe TRBD2 (6 bases). CDR3 length: 10 residues. V lost 5 bases and J 9 bases, leaving 8 bases between the germline ends. From germline, CDR1 is DFQATT and CDR2 SNEGSKA (reference sequence). CDR3 DNA, as far as it was read: TGCAGTGCTTATAGCGGTGAG. This sequence encodes CSAYSGE. The complete CDR3 sequence is CSAYSGEQFF.

This clone was seen repeatedly, ten times or more. The read terminates 3 residues ahead of where the CDR3 ends, so the germline J gene completes it. The chain employs TRBV6-2 or TRBV6-3 and TRBJ1-2; D remains unclear. With 2 bases removed from V and 2 bases from J, the gap between germline ends came to 3 bases. Germline V lookup: CDR1 MNHEY, CDR2 SVGEGT. The CDR3 has 12 residues. CDR3 DNA, as far as it was read: TGTGCCAGCAGTTACAGGAACTATGGC. This encodes CASSYRNYG. In full, the CDR3 reads CASSYRNYGYTF.

This clone was detected many times. The CDR3 end lies 3 residues beyond the end of the read and is filled in from the germline J gene. The chain uses TRBV5-1 and TRBJ1-4; 7 bases are a match to TRBD1. Germline lookup yields CDR1 SGHRS and CDR2 YFSETQ. This CDR3 has 15 residues. V gave up 0 bases and J gave up 4 bases; unmatched junction bases: 3. The CDR3 is CASSLGPGGNEKLFF. The CDR3 DNA, read in part, is TGCGCCAGCAGCTTGGGGCCAGGGGGTAATGAAAAA.

In this sample, this clone turned up many times. The read halts 3 residues ahead of the CDR3 end, with the missing end drawn from the germline J gene. This sequence joins TRBV5-6 and TRBJ1-5; 9 bases fit TRBD1. The CDR3 covers 15 residues. CDR1 is SGHDT and CDR2 is YYEEEE in the germline V gene. After removal of 0 bases from V and 6 bases from J, the junction contained 4 bases not matched to a gene. This chain's CDR3 is CASSLGTGEGQPQHF. Partial CDR3 DNA: TGTGCCAGCAGCTTGGGGACAGGGGAGGGTCAGCCC.

This clone occurred many times. The read ends 3 residues before the CDR3 terminus; that terminus is restored from the germline J gene. The chain carries TRBV20-1 and TRBJ2-2; TRBD1 matches 8 bases. The J segment lost 2 bases and the V segment lost 6 bases, leaving 8 bases of the junction unmatched. This CDR3 is 15 amino acids long. CDR1 and CDR2 from the germline V gene are DFQATT and SNEGSKA (reference sequence). The CDR3 DNA, read in part, is TGCAGTGCCACGAAGGCAGGGGGCAACACCGGGGAG. Translating gives CSATKAGGNTGE. The entire CDR3 is CSATKAGGNTGELFF.

This clone was observed at least ten times. The CDR3 here is CAISPGTGVSNQPQHF. Incomplete CDR3 DNA: TGTGCCATCAGTCCCGGGACAGGGGTGAGCAATCAGCCC. This chain uses TRBV10-3 with TRBJ1-5, with 10 bases fitting TRBD1. The CDR3 is cut off 3 residues early in the read; its end comes from the germline J gene. Per the germline V gene, CDR1 is ENHRY and CDR2 is SYGVKD. The CDR3 spans 16 residues. Trimming took 5 bases from V and 1 from J; bases not matched to a gene: 5.

The sample holds many counts of this clone. The sample holds other DNA sequences that translate to the same CDR3. This CDR3 is CAISVGQGDIQYF. CDR3 DNA (partial): TGTGCCATCAGTGTCGGACAGGGTGACATT. V is TRBV10-3 and J is TRBJ2-4; 8 bases map to TRBD1. Read coverage stops 3 residues before the CDR3 terminus; the germline J gene supplies the remainder. The germline gives CDR1 ENHRY, CDR2 SYGVKD. CDR3 length equals 13 residues. V was pared by 4 bases and J by 8 bases, with 4 bases of the junction left unmatched.

Notes on this clone: The read stops 3 residues short of the end of the CDR3; the missing end is completed from the germline J gene. The chain is built from TRBV6-4 and TRBJ2-1, with TRBD2 matching 7 bases. V shed 0 bases, J shed 0 bases, and the junction held 8 bases outside the gene matches. The CDR3 has 18 residues. Germline V lookup: CDR1 MRHNA, CDR2 SNTAGT. Here the CDR3 reads CASSDSIQRGSSYNEQFF. Partial CDR3 DNA: TGTGCCAGCAGTGACTCAATCCAGCGGGGAAGCTCCTACAATGAG.

This clone has at least ten counts. The observed sequence ends 3 residues before the CDR3 terminus, with the missing tail filled in from the germline J gene. This chain links TRBV18 with TRBJ2-7, with a possible D match to TRBD2 (6 bases). The germline V gene encodes CDR1 KGHSH and CDR2 LQKENI. V was pared by 6 bases and J by 1 base, with 13 bases between. The CDR3 covers 14 residues. The covered CDR3 bases are TGTGCCAGCTCCCCGGGGGACGGATCCTACGAG. Translated: CASSPGDGSYE. The whole CDR3 region reads CASSPGDGSYEQYF.

This clone appeared many times. The read ends 3 residues before the CDR3 terminus; that terminus is restored from the germline J gene. The chain joins TRBV20-1 to TRBJ2-7; D not certain. The CDR3 runs 13 residues. In germline, CDR1 is DFQATT, CDR2 SNEGSKA (reference sequence). V dropped 5 bases and J dropped 0 bases, with 11 bases sitting between them. The sequenced CDR3 bases are TGCAGTGCTTGGCAGGAGAGCTCCTACGAG. Encoded protein: CSAWQESSYE. The whole CDR3 sequence reads CSAWQESSYEQYF.

This clone was picked up many times. The CDR3 end lies 3 residues beyond the end of the read and is filled in from the germline J gene. J is TRBJ2-7 and V is TRBV5-6; D may be TRBD2 (6 bases). CDR3 length equals 15 residues. Germline-derived CDR1 and CDR2 are SGHDT and YYEEEE. Trimming took off 2 bases at V and 1 base at J, with 13 bases between the two ends. Here the CDR3 reads CASSFRPGGSYEQYF. CDR3 bases read: TGTGCCAGCAGCTTTCGGCCCGGGGGATCCTACGAG.

This clone occurred a few times. Read data end 3 residues before the CDR3 end; the end is taken from the germline J gene. The rearrangement links TRBV7-2 to TRBJ1-2; no clear D gene. The CDR3 consists of 15 residues. The germline CDR1 and CDR2 sequences are SGHTA and FQGNSA. CDR3 DNA (partial): TGTGCCAGCAGCTTAGTTGGATTCCAACGCGGTGAC. Amino acid sequence: CASSLVGFQRGD. The entire CDR3 reads CASSLVGFQRGDYTF.

This clone was observed a handful of times. The read gets to within 3 residues of the CDR3 end, and the germline J gene fills in the rest. The chain combines TRBV6-2 or TRBV6-3 with TRBJ1-2; D is uncertain. CDR3 length: 14 amino acids. Germline V gives CDR1 MNHEY, CDR2 SVGEGT. V lost 4 bases and J lost 4, with 13 bases in between. The CDR3 reads CASSSQPTIYGYTF. The sequenced part of the CDR3 DNA is TGTGCCAGCAGTTCCCAGCCGACTATCTATGGC.

This clone was seen repeatedly, ten times or more. The DNA ends 3 residues before the CDR3 does, and the rest of the CDR3 is filled in from the germline J gene. Other DNA sequences of this sample code for an identical CDR3. The V call is TRBV30, the J call TRBJ1-3; D is unclear. The V gene's germline CDR1 is GTSNPN and CDR2 SVGIG (reference sequence). V lost 3 bases, J lost 4 bases, and 4 bases lay in between. This CDR3 contains 11 residues. The sequenced part of the CDR3 DNA is TGTGCCTGGAGCCGGGGAAACACC. Amino acids: CAWSRGNT. The entire CDR3 reads CAWSRGNTIYF.

There are many counts of this clone. The read comes to an end 3 residues before the CDR3 does, leaving the germline J gene to fill in the end. This chain uses TRBV19 with TRBJ2-4; D not resolved. The germline gives CDR1 LNHDA, CDR2 SQIVND (reference sequence). Between the trimmed V and J ends, which lost 3 bases and 4 bases, there was a span of 7 bases. This CDR3 contains 13 residues. Partial CDR3 DNA: TGTGCCAGTAGTATCATCGGGAAAAACATT. Encoded protein: CASSIIGKNI. The full CDR3 is CASSIIGKNIQYF.

The table lists this clone with many counts. The CDR3 end lies 3 residues beyond the end of the read and is filled in from the germline J gene. The chain joins TRBV19 to TRBJ2-5; TRBD2 matches 12 bases. This CDR3 is 15 amino acids long. Per the germline V gene, CDR1 is LNHDA and CDR2 is SQIVND (reference sequence). V shed 4 bases and J 5 bases; nucleotides not matched to a gene: 5. CDR3 residues: CASSTSGLAGETQYF. The sequenced part of the CDR3 DNA is TGTGCCAGTAGTACGTCAGGACTAGCGGGGGAGACC.

In this sample, this clone turned up many times. Read sequence stops 3 residues before the CDR3 end, and the germline J gene provides the missing end. This sequence joins TRBV2 and TRBJ2-1; tentative D call: TRBD2 (5 bases). The CDR3 covers 16 residues. Trimming cost V 7 bases and J 3 bases, with 19 bases left between them. Germline V gives CDR1 SNHLY, CDR2 FYNNEI. CDR3: CASKNTRNLNYNEQFF. CDR3 DNA, as far as it was read: TGTGCCAGCAAAAATACTAGAAACCTGAACTACAATGAG.

This clone occurred many times. Coverage ceases 3 residues before the CDR3 finishes, and the germline J gene fills in the end. The gene calls are TRBV19 and TRBJ2-2; D may be TRBD2 (7 bases). Trimming took 6 bases from V and 4 from J, leaving 15 bases between them. The CDR3 contains 15 residues. Germline assignment: CDR1 LNHDA and CDR2 SQIVND (reference sequence). The CDR3 sequence: CASSEGGLGTGELFF. The part of the CDR3 DNA that was read is TGTGCCAGTAGCGAGGGGGGGCTGGGCACCGGGGAG.

This clone has at least ten counts. The read terminates 3 residues ahead of where the CDR3 ends, so the germline J gene completes it. The chain uses TRBV7-9 and TRBJ2-5; no definite D call. This CDR3 spans 14 amino acids. Trimming left V 4 bases short and J 5 bases short, with 14 bases between. CDR1 and CDR2 from the germline V gene are SEHNR and FQNEAQ (reference sequence). CDR3 DNA (partial): TGTGCCAGCAGCTCCCCCGGGTGGGTGGAGACC. Amino acids: CASSSPGWVET. The entire CDR3 protein is CASSSPGWVETQYF.

The table lists this clone with many counts. The read ends 3 residues before the CDR3 terminus; that terminus is restored from the germline J gene. The chain combines TRBV6-2 or TRBV6-3 with TRBJ2-3; D gene ambiguous. Germline values: CDR1 MNHEY, CDR2 SVGEGT. The CDR3 totals 13 residues. V lost 5 bases, J lost 2 bases, and 8 bases lay in between. The CDR3 is CASSRRITDTQYF. The DNA read from the CDR3 is TGTGCCAGCAGTCGTCGTATCACAGATACG.

This clone was counted many times. The sequence runs out 3 residues before the end of the CDR3; the remainder is reconstructed from the germline J gene. V and J are TRBV6-2 or TRBV6-3 and TRBJ2-1, with 9 positions matching TRBD1. Looked up from germline, CDR1 is MNHEY and CDR2 is SVGEGT. CDR3 length: 15 amino acids. V dropped 0 bases and J dropped 7; count of bases not matched to a gene: 4. The DNA read from the CDR3 is TGTGCCAGCAGTTACTCGTGGGGACAGGGAAATGAG. This sequence encodes CASSYSWGQGNE. In full, the CDR3 reads CASSYSWGQGNEQFF.

At least ten counts were recorded for this clone. The read halts 3 residues ahead of the CDR3 end, with the missing end drawn from the germline J gene. The chain combines TRBV29-1 with TRBJ2-1; 8 bases are a match to TRBD1. CDR1 is SQVTM and CDR2 is ANQGSEA in the germline V gene. The CDR3 has 12 residues. V lost 6 bases to trimming and J lost 6 bases; unmatched junction nucleotides: 4. CDR3 region: CSVDRVFNEQFF. The covered CDR3 bases are TGCAGCGTGGACAGGGTCTTCAATGAG.

Notes on this clone: One junction end does not reproduce the germline sequence, and a read error may be involved. The read finishes 3 residues shy of the CDR3 end, and the germline J gene is used to complete it. V gene TRBV19 combines with J gene TRBJ1-1; 9 bases align to TRBD1. CDR1 and CDR2 from the germline V gene are LNHDA and SQIVND (reference sequence). The CDR3 is 13 residues long. Incomplete CDR3 DNA: TGTGCCACCGGACAGGGGATGAACACTGAC. As protein: CATGQGMNTD. The CDR3 in full is CATGQGMNTDAFF.

In this sample, this clone turned up a few times. The DNA ends 3 residues before the CDR3 does, and the rest of the CDR3 is filled in from the germline J gene. V gene TRBV19 combines with J gene TRBJ2-3; the D gene is possibly TRBD2 (6 bases). The CDR3 is 14 amino acids. Germline V CDR1 and CDR2: LNHDA, SQIVND (reference sequence). CDR3 bases read: TGTGCCAGTAGTATAGGGGGTAGACTAGAGACG. Translation: CASSIGGRLET. The entire CDR3 sequence reads CASSIGGRLETQYF. Looking up the rest from reference TRBV19 and TRBJ2-3 gives the full variable domain: DGGITQSPKYLFRKEGQNVTLSCEQNLNHDAMYWYRQDPGQGLRLIYYSQIVNDFQKGDIAEGYSVSREKKESFPLTVTSAQKNPTAFYLCASSIGGRLETQYFGPGTRLTVL.

This clone has at least ten counts. The observed sequence ends 3 residues before the CDR3 terminus, with the missing tail filled in from the germline J gene. The rearrangement uses TRBV2 and TRBJ2-3; 13 nucleotides line up with TRBD2. V gave up 6 bases and J gave up 0 bases; unmatched junction bases: 9. In germline, CDR1 is SNHLY, CDR2 FYNNEI. The CDR3 extends over 18 amino acids. The DNA read from the CDR3 is TGTGCCAGCAGGGTCACGACTAGCGGGGGGTCTAGCACAGATACG. Its translation: CASRVTTSGGSSTDT. The entire CDR3 is CASRVTTSGGSSTDTQYF.

This clone was observed many times. A read error may account for a junction end that differs from germline. Coverage ceases 3 residues before the CDR3 finishes, and the germline J gene fills in the end. The chain joins TRBV4-2 to TRBJ1-1; 9 bases are a match to TRBD1. CDR3 length equals 15 residues. CDR1 and CDR2 (germline): LGHNA, YNFKEQ. The CDR3: CASSQDGTGFTEAFF. The part of the CDR3 DNA that was read is TGCGCCAGCAGCCAAGACGGGACAGGGTTCACTGAA.